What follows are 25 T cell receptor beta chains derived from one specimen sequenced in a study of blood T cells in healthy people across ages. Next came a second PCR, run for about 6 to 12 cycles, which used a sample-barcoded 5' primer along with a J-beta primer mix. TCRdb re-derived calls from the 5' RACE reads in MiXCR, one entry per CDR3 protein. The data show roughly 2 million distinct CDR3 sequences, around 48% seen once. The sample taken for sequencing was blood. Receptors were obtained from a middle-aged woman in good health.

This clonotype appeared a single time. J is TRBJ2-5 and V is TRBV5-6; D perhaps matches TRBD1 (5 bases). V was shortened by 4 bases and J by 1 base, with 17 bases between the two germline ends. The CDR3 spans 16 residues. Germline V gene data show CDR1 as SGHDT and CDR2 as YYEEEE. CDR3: CASSPSTRGSQETQYF. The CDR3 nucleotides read TGTGCCAGCAGCCCCAGTACAAGGGGCTCCCAAGAGACCCAGTACTTC.

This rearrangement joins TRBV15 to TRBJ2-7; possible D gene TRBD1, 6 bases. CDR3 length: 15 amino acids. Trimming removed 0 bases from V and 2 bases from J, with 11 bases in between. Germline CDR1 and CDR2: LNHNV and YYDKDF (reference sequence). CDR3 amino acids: CATSRDSGQTYEQYF. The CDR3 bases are TGTGCCACCAGCAGAGATTCAGGACAGACCTACGAGCAGTACTTC. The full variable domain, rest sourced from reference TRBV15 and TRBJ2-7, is DAMVIQNPRYQVTQFGKPVTLSCSQTLNHNVMYWYQQKSSQAPKLLFHYYDKDFNNEADTPDNFQSRRPNTSFCFLDIRSPGLGDTAMYLCATSRDSGQTYEQYFGPGTRLTVT.

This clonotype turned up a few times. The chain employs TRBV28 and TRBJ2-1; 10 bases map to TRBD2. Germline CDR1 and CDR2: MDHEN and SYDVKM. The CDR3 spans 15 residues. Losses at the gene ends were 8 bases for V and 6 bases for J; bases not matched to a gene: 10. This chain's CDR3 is CASPPAGGWVNEQFF. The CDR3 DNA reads TGTGCCAGCCCTCCAGCGGGGGGGTGGGTCAATGAGCAGTTCTTC.

The CDR3 loop reads CASSSPHGDTQYF. The DNA of the CDR3 is TGTGCCAGCAGCTCCCCACATGGGGATACGCAGTATTTT. This rearrangement joins TRBV7-6 to TRBJ2-3; D not certain. The CDR3 is made up of 13 amino acids. Trimming removed 4 bases from V and 6 bases from J, with 11 bases in between. The germline gives CDR1 SGHVS, CDR2 FNYEAQ.

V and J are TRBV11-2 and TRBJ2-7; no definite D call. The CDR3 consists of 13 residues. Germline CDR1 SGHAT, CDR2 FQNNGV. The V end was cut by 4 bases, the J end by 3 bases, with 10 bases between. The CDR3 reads CASSYRYSYEQYF. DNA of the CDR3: TGTGCCAGCAGCTACCGTTACAGCTACGAGCAGTACTTC.

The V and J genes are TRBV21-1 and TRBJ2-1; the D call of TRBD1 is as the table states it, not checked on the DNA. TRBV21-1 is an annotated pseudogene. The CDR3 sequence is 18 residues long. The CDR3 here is CASSEDRVGKVGGETQFF. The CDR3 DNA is TGTGCCAGCAGCGAGGACAGGGTAGGGAAGGTAGGAGGAGAGACCCAGTTCTTC.

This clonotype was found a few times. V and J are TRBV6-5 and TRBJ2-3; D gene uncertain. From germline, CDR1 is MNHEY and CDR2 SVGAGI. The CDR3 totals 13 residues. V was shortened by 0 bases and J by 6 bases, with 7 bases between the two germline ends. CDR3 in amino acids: CASSYSYQDTQYF. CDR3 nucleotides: TGTGCCAGCAGTTACTCGTACCAGGATACGCAGTATTTT.

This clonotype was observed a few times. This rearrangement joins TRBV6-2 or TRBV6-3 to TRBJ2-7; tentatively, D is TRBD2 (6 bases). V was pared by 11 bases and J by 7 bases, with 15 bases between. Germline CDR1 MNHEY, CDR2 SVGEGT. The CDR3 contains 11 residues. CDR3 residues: CARQEGTEQYF. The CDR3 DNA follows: TGTGCCCGCCAGGAGGGGACTGAGCAGTACTTC.

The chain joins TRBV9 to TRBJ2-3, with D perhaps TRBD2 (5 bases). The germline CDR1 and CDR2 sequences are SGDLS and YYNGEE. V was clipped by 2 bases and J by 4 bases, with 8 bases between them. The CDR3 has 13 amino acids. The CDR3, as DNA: TGTGCCAGCAGCGTGGGAGTACCAGATACGCAGTATTTT. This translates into CASSVGVPDTQYF.

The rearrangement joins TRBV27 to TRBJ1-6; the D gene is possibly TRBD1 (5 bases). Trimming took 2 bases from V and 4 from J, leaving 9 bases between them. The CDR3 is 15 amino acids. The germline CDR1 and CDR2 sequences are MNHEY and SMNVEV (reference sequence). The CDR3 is CASSLASGYNSPLHF. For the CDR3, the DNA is TGTGCCAGCAGTTTAGCATCAGGGTATAATTCACCCCTCCACTTT.

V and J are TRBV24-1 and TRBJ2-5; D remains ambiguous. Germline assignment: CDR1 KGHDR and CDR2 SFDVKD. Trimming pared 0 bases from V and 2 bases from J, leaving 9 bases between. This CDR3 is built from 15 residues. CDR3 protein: CATSDLFAGQETQYF. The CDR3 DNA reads TGTGCCACCAGTGATTTGTTCGCCGGGCAAGAGACCCAGTACTTC.

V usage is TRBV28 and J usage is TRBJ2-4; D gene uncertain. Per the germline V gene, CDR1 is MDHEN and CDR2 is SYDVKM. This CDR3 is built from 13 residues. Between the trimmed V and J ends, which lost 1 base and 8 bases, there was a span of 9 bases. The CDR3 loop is CASSLSLGHIQYF. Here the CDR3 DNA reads TGTGCCAGCAGTTTATCATTAGGTCACATTCAGTACTTC.

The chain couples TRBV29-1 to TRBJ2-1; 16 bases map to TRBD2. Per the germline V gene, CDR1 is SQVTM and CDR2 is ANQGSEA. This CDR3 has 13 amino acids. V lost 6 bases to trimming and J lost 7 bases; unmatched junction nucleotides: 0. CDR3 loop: CSVGLAGGNEQFF. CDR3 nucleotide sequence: TGCAGCGTGGGACTAGCGGGGGGGAATGAGCAGTTCTTC.

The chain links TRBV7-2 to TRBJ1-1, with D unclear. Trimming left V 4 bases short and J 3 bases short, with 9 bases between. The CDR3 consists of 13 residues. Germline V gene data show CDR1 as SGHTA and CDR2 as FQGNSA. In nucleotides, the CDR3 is TGTGCCAGCAGCTCGGAGGGTCACACTGAAGCTTTCTTT. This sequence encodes CASSSEGHTEAFF.

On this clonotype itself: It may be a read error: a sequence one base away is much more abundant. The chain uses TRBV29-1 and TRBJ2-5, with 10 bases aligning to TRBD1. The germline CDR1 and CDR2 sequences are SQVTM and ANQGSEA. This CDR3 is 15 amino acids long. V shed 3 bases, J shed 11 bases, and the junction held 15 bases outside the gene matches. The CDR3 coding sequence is TGCAGCGTTGATTGGGCTGGACAGGGGGTCAATGAGCAGTACTTC. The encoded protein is CSVDWAGQGVNEQYF.

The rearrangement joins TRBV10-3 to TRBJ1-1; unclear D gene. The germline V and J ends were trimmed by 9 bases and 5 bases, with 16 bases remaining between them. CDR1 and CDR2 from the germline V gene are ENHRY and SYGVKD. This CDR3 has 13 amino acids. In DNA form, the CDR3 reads TGTGCCATACAGCACACTGACGCAACTGAAGCTTTCTTT. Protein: CAIQHTDATEAFF.

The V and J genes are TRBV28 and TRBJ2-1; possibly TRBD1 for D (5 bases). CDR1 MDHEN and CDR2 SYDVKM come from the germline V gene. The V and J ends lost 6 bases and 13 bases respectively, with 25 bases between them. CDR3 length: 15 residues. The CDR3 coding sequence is TGTGCCAGCAGCCCGCTCCGACAGACCCAAGAGACCCAGTTCTTC. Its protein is CASSPLRQTQETQFF.

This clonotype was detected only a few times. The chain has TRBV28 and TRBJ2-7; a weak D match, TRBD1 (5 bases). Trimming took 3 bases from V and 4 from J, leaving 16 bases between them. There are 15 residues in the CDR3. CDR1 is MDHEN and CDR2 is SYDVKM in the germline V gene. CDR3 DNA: TGTGCCAGCAGTTTTGGAACCAGGGAAGTTTACGAGCAGTACTTC. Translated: CASSFGTREVYEQYF.

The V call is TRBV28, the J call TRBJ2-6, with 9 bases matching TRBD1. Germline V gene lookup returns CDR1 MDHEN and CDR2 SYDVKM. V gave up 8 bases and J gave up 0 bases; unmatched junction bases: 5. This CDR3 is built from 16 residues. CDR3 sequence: CASAGTGPSGANVLTF. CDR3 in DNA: TGTGCCAGCGCCGGGACAGGGCCCTCTGGGGCCAACGTCCTGACTTTC.

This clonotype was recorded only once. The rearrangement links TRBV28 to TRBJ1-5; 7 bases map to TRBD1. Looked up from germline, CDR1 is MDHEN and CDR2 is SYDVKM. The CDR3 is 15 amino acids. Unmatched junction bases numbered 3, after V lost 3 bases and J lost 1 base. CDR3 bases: TGTGCCAGCAGTTTGAGGGGGCGAAGCAATCAGCCCCAGCATTTT. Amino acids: CASSLRGRSNQPQHF.

This CDR3 is CASRAYGGDEQFF. The DNA of the CDR3 is TGTGCCAGCAGAGCATACGGGGGCGATGAGCAGTTCTTC. The genes are TRBV2 and TRBJ2-1; D could derive from TRBD1 or TRBD2 (6 bases each). Germline loops: CDR1 SNHLY, CDR2 FYNNEI. V was pared by 6 bases and J by 8 bases, with 14 bases between. This CDR3 is built from 13 residues.

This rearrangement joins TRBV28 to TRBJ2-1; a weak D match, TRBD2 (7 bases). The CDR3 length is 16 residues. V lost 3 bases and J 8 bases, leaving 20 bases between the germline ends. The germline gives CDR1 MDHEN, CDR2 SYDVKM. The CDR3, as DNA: TGTGCCAGCAGTTTGAACGAAGGGGGGGTTAGGGATGAGCAGTTCTTC. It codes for CASSLNEGGVRDEQFF.

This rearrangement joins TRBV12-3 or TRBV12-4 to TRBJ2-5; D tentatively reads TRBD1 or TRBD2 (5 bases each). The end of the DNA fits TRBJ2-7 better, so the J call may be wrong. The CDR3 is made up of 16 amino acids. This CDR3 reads CASGTDFRRISYEQYF. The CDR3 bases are TGTGCCAGCGGGACGGACTTCCGAAGAATATCCTACGAGCAGTACTTC.

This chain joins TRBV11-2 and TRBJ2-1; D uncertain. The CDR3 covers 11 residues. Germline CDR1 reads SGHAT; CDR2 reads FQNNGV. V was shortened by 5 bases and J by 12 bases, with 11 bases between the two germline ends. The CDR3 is CASSDPWGQFF. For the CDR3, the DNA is TGTGCCAGCAGCGATCCCTGGGGGCAGTTCTTC.

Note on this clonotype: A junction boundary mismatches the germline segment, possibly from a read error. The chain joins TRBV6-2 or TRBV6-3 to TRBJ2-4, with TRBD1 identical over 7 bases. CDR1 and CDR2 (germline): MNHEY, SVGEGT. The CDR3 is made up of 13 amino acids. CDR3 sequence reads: CANSRQGRNIQYF. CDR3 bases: TGTGCCAACAGTAGACAGGGTAGGAACATTCAGTACTTC.